The rows below give T cell receptor beta chains drawn from one sample of a study of T cells expressing NK-cell markers. TCRdb derives one entry per CDR3 protein from the 5' RACE reads, leaving out DNA. This repertoire includes approximately 6,000 distinct CDR3 sequences. Sequencing was done on a sample of blood T cells: a sorted CD56 or NKG2C T cell subset, CD4+ or CD8+ T cells, or bulk PBMC T cells (not recorded which). Receptors originate from a man between 18 and 29 years old in good health. Both conserved end residues are part of each CDR3. Fields, in order: J gene, clone size, V gene, CDR3 protein. Clone size is shown for a subset of rows, as once, few, many or a class of expanded clone.

>TRBJ2-3|.|TRBV24-1
CATSDLFPSTDTQYF
>TRBJ1-1|.|TRBV6-5
CASWSRNTEAFF
>TRBJ2-7|.|TRBV7-9
CASSPGSLSSYEQYF
>TRBJ2-3|.|TRBV19
CASSDQAGVPTQYF
>TRBJ1-5|.|TRBV19
CAPDSKNNQPQHF
>TRBJ2-6|.|TRBV5-6
CASRSGANVLTF
>TRBJ2-1|.|TRBV5-4
CASSGGQGREQFF
>TRBJ2-3|.|TRBV6-5
CASSYSGGDTQYF
>TRBJ2-1|.|TRBV9
CASSVVVPHEYNEQFF
>TRBJ2-1|.|TRBV18
CASSPQSWGDEQFF
>TRBJ2-1|.|TRBV6-1
CASSDLTGRYNEQFF
>TRBJ2-1|.|TRBV19
CASSISRPYDNEQFF
>TRBJ2-1|.|TRBV3-1
CASSQDLVQGVQFF
>TRBJ2-4|.|TRBV3-1
CASSQFSGGDIQYF
>TRBJ2-2|.|TRBV7-2
CASSLGHYTGELFF
>TRBJ2-7|.|TRBV7-2
CASSYWTGRDEQYF
>TRBJ2-6|.|TRBV3-1
CASSFDRSSSGANVLTF
>TRBJ1-2|.|TRBV6-5
CASSYSNRAGYGYTF
>TRBJ1-5|.|TRBV7-9
CASSLAGSSNQPQHF
>TRBJ2-2|.|TRBV12-3/TRBV12-4
CALAGRGTGELFF
>TRBJ1-6|.|TRBV4-1
CASSQEEGTGASPLHF
>TRBJ1-2|.|TRBV5-5
CASTPEPGFYGYTF
>TRBJ1-2|.|TRBV6-1
CASSEDRPYSYGYTF
>TRBJ2-3|.|TRBV20-1
CSASVRNTQYF
>TRBJ2-1|medium-sized|TRBV20-1
CSARDFSQLALYNEQFF
>TRBJ2-5|.|TRBV11-2
CASSSALAGGRQETQYF
>TRBJ1-4|.|TRBV4-3
CASSNRPGHPHEKLFF
>TRBJ2-7|.|TRBV5-6
CASSYRELYYEQYF
>TRBJ2-1|.|TRBV20-1
CSAQHVRAINYNEQFF
>TRBJ2-3|.|TRBV20-1
CSARPGLRGDTQYF
>TRBJ1-1|.|TRBV5-5
CASSDGWTDRAFF
>TRBJ2-4|.|TRBV20-1
CSATATGDKNIQYF
>TRBJ2-3|.|TRBV5-1
CASNAQGTDTQYF
>TRBJ1-5|.|TRBV5-6
CASSPGQQVQPQHF
>TRBJ2-1|.|TRBV10-1
CASSEQNRGEQFF
>TRBJ1-2|.|TRBV6-6
CASSYNRDYGYTF
>TRBJ1-2|.|TRBV9
CASSAEDGYTF
>TRBJ2-3|.|TRBV4-1
CASSRFFVLDTQYF